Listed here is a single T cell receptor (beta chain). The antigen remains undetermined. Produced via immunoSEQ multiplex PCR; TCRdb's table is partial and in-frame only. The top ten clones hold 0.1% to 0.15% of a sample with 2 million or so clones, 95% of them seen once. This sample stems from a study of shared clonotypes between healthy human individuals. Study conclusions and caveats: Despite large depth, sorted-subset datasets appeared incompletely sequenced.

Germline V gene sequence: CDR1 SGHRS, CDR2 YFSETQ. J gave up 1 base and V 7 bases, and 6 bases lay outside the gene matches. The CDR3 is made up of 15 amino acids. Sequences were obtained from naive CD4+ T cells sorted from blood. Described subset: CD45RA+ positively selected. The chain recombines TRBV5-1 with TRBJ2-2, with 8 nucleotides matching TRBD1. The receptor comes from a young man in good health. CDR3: CASYWDRLNTGELFF. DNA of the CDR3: TGCGCCAGCTACTGGGACAGGCTGAACACCGGGGAGCTGTTTTTT. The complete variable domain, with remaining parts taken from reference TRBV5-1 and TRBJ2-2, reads KAGVTQTPRYLIKTRGQQVTLSCSPISGHRSVSWYQQTPGQGLQFLFEYFSETQRNKGNFPGRFSGRQFSNSRSEMNVSTLELGDSALYLCASYWDRLNTGELFFGEGSRLTVL.